Listed below are T cell receptor beta chains from one sample, sequenced in a study of blood T cell repertoires in COVID-19. Only in-frame clones appear in the TCRdb table, and some are missing; sequencing was by immunoSEQ multiplex PCR. The data hold tens of thousands of clones, with more than 80% observed a single time. The sequenced sample consisted of peripheral blood. The receptors derive from a woman of 80 years or more with acute or convalescent COVID-19. CDR3s leave out the opening cysteine and the closing phenylalanine or tryptophan.

v_call,cdr3_aa
TRBV4-1,ASSQEPRVAGELF
TRBV5-1,ASSLGGGTSDTQY
TRBV5-1,ASSGGQENTEAF
TRBV9,ASSPSVNFGTVHEQY
TRBV27,ASSLSAGRFYQPQH
TRBV18,ASSPPGGDTEAF
TRBV6-2/TRBV6-3,ASSDSGRDQPQH
TRBV19,ASSISRGTDTQY
TRBV7-8,ASSRAIGRSNSPLH
TRBV2,ASSATRDRGPASY
TRBV7-9,ASRGSGGSYEQY
TRBV27,ASSPRGSGRRETQY
TRBV7-3,ASSPGLQADTQY
TRBV2,ASSLRGEKLF
TRBV7-2,ASSRQVAQETQY
TRBV6-1,ASSESFGVF
TRBV5-1,ASSFLQGNTEAF
TRBV25-1,ASSESVVPYEQY
TRBV24-1,ATSDPGQGSWDTQY
TRBV28,ASSVIGQGRTYEQY
TRBV19,ASTSTGGNQPQH
TRBV5-5,ASTPAPGEVYGYT
TRBV5-4,ASSRDTHSSYEQY
TRBV6-5,ASRTGDHSNYEQY
TRBV4-2,ASSQDQQGPSYYGYT
TRBV14,ASSPGPQH
TRBV9,ASSVASGPLRERDNEQF
TRBV9,ASSVRAGGSSTDTQY
TRBV3-1/TRBV3-2,ASSQDPRINTEAF
TRBV4-2,ASSQGVGQGYGYT
TRBV12-3/TRBV12-4,ASISRVGNTIY
TRBV6-6,ASRDRTGGTYEQY
TRBV4-2,ASSQNQPGQGAGGYT
TRBV19,ASSPPQLQGPALRSFN
TRBV28,ASSLGGRVVEKLF
TRBV28,ASSPPSDRVFGYT
TRBV27,ASSFIQGSGANVLT
TRBV11-2,ASSSLAEDTDTQY
TRBV5-1,ASSFRTGSSYEQY
TRBV20-1,SASRFRTGLVTQY
TRBV12-3/TRBV12-4,ASSWGGPEAF
TRBV28,ASRASGGNYEQY
TRBV7-2,ASSAFRGQETQY
TRBV27,ASSPLGNQPQH
TRBV19,ASRYAHRGDRAYEQY
TRBV27,ASSTGPNQPQH
TRBV5-8,ASSHTGEGEQY
TRBV4-1,ASSQVPGERSPLH
TRBV28,ASSLFPGDNQPQH
TRBV7-9,ASSLTGENTEAF
TRBV16,ASSQRVRGRNTEAF